Below are 32 T cell receptor beta chains sequenced from a single sample in a study of cytomegalovirus exposure and HLA in healthy donors (dated by TCRdb to the late 2010s). Library construction relied on the immunoSEQ multiplex PCR assay. For the multiplex PCR, a mixture combining 60 forward primers for TCR Vbeta segments and 13 reverse primers for TCR Jbeta segments was used. TCRdb stores this immuneACCESS table with in-frame sequences only. Part of the clones is absent; in the studies checked, under half of the shortfall reflects unresolved V genes, and no reason is known for the rest. In this sample the table shows about 130,000 clones, roughly 83% of which occur a single time. The ten most abundant clones make up 20% of the sample. The source material was PBMCs. These receptor sequences come from a man aged 18 to 30 in good health and CMV-seropositive.

The chain has TRBV28 and TRBJ2-2; D remains ambiguous. This CDR3 spans 15 amino acids. The germline V gene has CDR1 MDHEN and CDR2 SYDVKM. V was cut by 2 bases and J by 4 bases, with 11 bases left in between. CDR3 DNA sequence: TGTGCCAGCAGTTTAAACCCCGCGGCCACCGGGGAGCTGTTTTTT. It is translated as CASSLNPAATGELFF.

The chain recombines TRBV7-9 with TRBJ2-7, with D perhaps matching TRBD1 (5 bases). Trimming took 5 bases from V and 4 from J, leaving 9 bases between them. This CDR3 is built from 12 residues. Germline loops: CDR1 SEHNR, CDR2 FQNEAQ (reference sequence). The CDR3 region has the DNA TGTGCCAGCAGCATCCCAGGGTACGAGCAGTACTTC. Translation: CASSIPGYEQYF.

This clone was observed once. V usage is TRBV5-6 and J usage is TRBJ2-3; TRBD2 matches 8 bases. From germline, CDR1 is SGHDT and CDR2 YYEEEE. V trimming: 4 bases; J trimming: 4 bases; junction bases outside the gene matches: 5. The CDR3 runs to 14 residues. CDR3 bases: TGTGCCAGCAGCCTGGGACTAGGGTCAGATACGCAGTATTTT. Translation gives CASSLGLGSDTQYF.

This clone has just one count. The rearrangement links TRBV13 to TRBJ2-7, with 7 bases that match TRBD2. The CDR3 has 15 residues. V lost 4 bases, J lost 2 bases, and 8 bases stayed unmatched. Germline V gives CDR1 PRHDT, CDR2 FYEKMQ (reference sequence). For the CDR3, the DNA is TGTGCCAGCAGCTCGGGGGGACTACTACCCTACGAGCAGTACTTC. It codes for CASSSGGLLPYEQYF. Looking up the rest from reference TRBV13 and TRBJ2-7 gives the full variable domain: AAGVIQSPRHLIKEKRETATLKCYPIPRHDTVYWYQQGPGQDPQFLISFYEKMQSDKGSIPDRFSAQQFSDYHSELNMSSLELGDSALYFCASSSGGLLPYEQYFGPGTRLTVT.

The V call is TRBV9, the J call TRBJ2-1; TRBD2 aligns across 8 bases. V was pared by 0 bases and J by 6 bases, with 5 bases of the junction left unmatched. This CDR3 is 15 amino acids long. Germline V gene data show CDR1 as SGDLS and CDR2 as YYNGEE. This CDR3 reads CASSVAGGPLNEQFF. CDR3 nucleotides: TGTGCCAGCAGCGTAGCGGGGGGGCCCCTCAATGAGCAGTTCTTC. Full variable domain (remainder filled in from reference TRBV9 and TRBJ2-1): DSGVTQTPKHLITATGQRVTLRCSPRSGDLSVYWYQQSLDQGLQFLIQYYNGEERAKGNILERFSAQQFPDLHSELNLSSLELGDSALYFCASSVAGGPLNEQFFGPGTRLTVL.

The chain carries TRBV29-1 and TRBJ2-1; D not certain. This CDR3 has 12 amino acids. V gave up 7 bases and J gave up 0 bases, with 7 bases separating them. Per germline, CDR1 SQVTM and CDR2 ANQGSEA. CDR3 residues: CSASGSYNEQFF. The DNA for the CDR3 is TGCAGCGCCTCGGGCTCCTACAATGAGCAGTTCTTC.

The V and J genes are TRBV10-2 and TRBJ2-2, with TRBD1 identical over 7 bases. V gave up 3 bases and J gave up 3 bases; unmatched junction bases: 4. In germline, CDR1 is WSHSY, CDR2 SAAADI. The CDR3 is 15 amino acids. CDR3 amino acids: CASSEPTGYTGELFF. DNA for the CDR3: TGCGCCAGCAGTGAACCGACAGGGTACACCGGGGAGCTGTTTTTT.

This clone was observed a few times. A far larger clone is just one base off, so this is likely a read error. In the same sample, other DNA sequences code for this CDR3. The chain carries TRBV19 and TRBJ1-5, with D possibly TRBD1 on 6 matching bases. V dropped 5 bases and J dropped 6 bases, with 17 bases sitting between them. Germline V gene sequence: CDR1 LNHDA, CDR2 SQIVND (reference sequence). CDR3 length: 15 amino acids. CDR3: CASSGRTGISQPQHF. In DNA form, the CDR3 reads TGTGCCAGTAGTGGACGTACAGGGATCAGTCAGCCCCAGCATTTT. The whole variable domain, remainder taken from reference TRBV19 and TRBJ1-5, is DGGITQSPKYLFRKEGQNVTLSCEQNLNHDAMYWYRQDPGQGLRLIYYSQIVNDFQKGDIAEGYSVSREKKESFPLTVTSAQKNPTAFYLCASSGRTGISQPQHFGDGTRLSIL.

Remarks on this clone: Within the sample, other DNA sequences also encode this same CDR3. The rearrangement links TRBV28 to TRBJ2-2; the D gene is possibly TRBD1 (6 bases). CDR1 is MDHEN, CDR2 SYDVKM, per germline. This CDR3 region has 13 residues. With 7 bases removed from V and 3 bases from J, the gap between germline ends came to 9 bases. The CDR3 is CASKGTHTGELFF. CDR3 nucleotide sequence: TGTGCCAGCAAGGGGACACACACCGGGGAGCTGTTTTTT.

The chain carries TRBV7-9 and TRBJ2-1; 7 bases are a match to TRBD1. Trimming at V came to 1 base and at J to 5 bases, leaving 5 bases not matched to a gene. The CDR3 has 15 amino acids. Per the germline V gene, CDR1 is SEHNR and CDR2 is FQNEAQ (reference sequence). The CDR3 DNA follows: TGTGCCAGCAGCTTAGTACCAACAGGGGACAATGAGCAGTTCTTC. Its protein is CASSLVPTGDNEQFF.

The chain combines TRBV2 with TRBJ2-7; weak D call: TRBD1 (5 bases). The ends were cut back, 7 bases at V and 3 bases at J, with 16 bases in the middle. Germline V gives CDR1 SNHLY, CDR2 FYNNEI. The CDR3 covers 14 residues. The CDR3 is CASTRDSAGYEQYF. For the CDR3, the DNA is TGTGCCAGCACCCGAGACAGTGCCGGCTACGAGCAGTACTTC.

V is TRBV10-1 and J is TRBJ2-3; no clear D. CDR3 length: 13 amino acids. V lost 4 bases, J lost 2 bases, and 7 bases lay in between. The germline V gene encodes CDR1 WNHNN and CDR2 SYGVQD (reference sequence). The CDR3 loop is CASSVQYTDTQYF. CDR3 nucleotide sequence: TGCGCCAGCAGTGTACAGTACACAGATACGCAGTATTTT.

The chain joins TRBV19 to TRBJ1-4, with unresolved D. The germline gives CDR1 LNHDA, CDR2 SQIVND (reference sequence). CDR3 length equals 14 residues. Trimming removed 4 bases at V and 7 bases at J, with 13 bases between. The CDR3, as DNA: TGTGCCAGTAGTAATTCCGGGTCCTCTGAAAAACTGTTTTTT. As protein: CASSNSGSSEKLFF.

The rearrangement links TRBV5-4 to TRBJ2-7; TRBD1 matches 9 bases. The CDR3 has 17 amino acids. With 0 bases clipped from V and 3 bases from J, the junction kept 10 bases outside the gene matches. CDR1 is SGHNT and CDR2 is YYREEE in the germline V gene (reference sequence). This chain's CDR3 is CASSLEHVTGGVYEQYF. The CDR3 coding sequence is TGTGCCAGCAGCTTGGAGCATGTGACAGGGGGTGTCTACGAGCAGTACTTC.

The gene calls are TRBV27 and TRBJ2-3; 10 positions match TRBD2. V lost 5 bases, J lost 2 bases, and 13 bases stayed unmatched. Germline V gene data show CDR1 as MNHEY and CDR2 as SMNVEV (reference sequence). There are 18 residues in the CDR3. Written as DNA, the CDR3 is TGTGCCAGCAGTCCCTCCCCATTGACTAGCGGGCCCACAGATACGCAGTATTTT. Protein: CASSPSPLTSGPTDTQYF.

The genes are TRBV5-6 and TRBJ2-5; no reliable D call. Germline V gene data show CDR1 as SGHDT and CDR2 as YYEEEE. This CDR3 has 11 amino acids. V lost 4 bases and J lost 2, with 3 bases in between. CDR3 bases: TGTGCCAGCAGCCTTCAAGAGACCCAGTACTTC. Amino acid sequence: CASSLQETQYF.

The chain has TRBV6-5 and TRBJ1-4, with D possibly TRBD1 on 5 matching bases. The CDR3 runs 14 residues. Germline assignment: CDR1 MNHEY and CDR2 SVGAGI. V lost 4 bases, J lost 1 base, and 7 bases lay in between. CDR3 bases: TGTGCCAGCAGTTTCGGGGGAACTAATGAAAAACTGTTTTTT. Amino acid sequence: CASSFGGTNEKLFF.

The chain links TRBV11-2 to TRBJ2-3; D is unresolved. This CDR3 spans 12 amino acids. V shed 6 bases and J shed 2 bases, with 6 bases lying between them. Per germline, CDR1 SGHAT and CDR2 FQNNGV. CDR3 bases: TGTGCCAGCAGTTACTTCACAGATACGCAGTATTTT. This codes for CASSYFTDTQYF.

This chain links TRBV4-1 with TRBJ1-5; D remains unclear. The V gene lost 1 base and the J gene lost 1 base, with 8 bases spanning the gap. This CDR3 comprises 15 residues. The germline V gene has CDR1 MGHRA and CDR2 YSYEKL. The CDR3 bases are TGCGCCAGCAGCCAAGCAGTCCAAAGCAATCAGCCCCAGCATTTT. Residues: CASSQAVQSNQPQHF.

The chain couples TRBV27 to TRBJ2-7; TRBD1 matches at 12 bases. V was clipped by 2 bases and J by 6 bases; unmatched bases: 2. This CDR3 comprises 14 residues. Germline loops: CDR1 MNHEY, CDR2 SMNVEV (reference sequence). CDR3 protein: CASSLGTGGVEQYF. The CDR3 DNA reads as TGTGCCAGCAGTTTAGGGACAGGGGGCGTCGAGCAGTACTTC.

This chain links TRBV11-3 with TRBJ2-3; D perhaps matches TRBD2 (5 bases). The CDR3 is made up of 15 amino acids. The V end was cut by 1 base, the J end by 2 bases, with 10 bases between. Germline V gene data show CDR1 as SGHNT and CDR2 as YENEEA. CDR3 protein: CASSLGTGFTDTQYF. CDR3 sequence (DNA): TGTGCCAGCAGCTTAGGAACGGGATTCACAGATACGCAGTATTTT.

The rearrangement links TRBV21-1 to TRBJ1-4; TRBD1 reflects the table's D call only, with no check against the DNA. TRBV21-1 counts as a pseudogene. This CDR3 is 14 amino acids long. The CDR3 sequence is CASITAGCNEKLFF. The DNA of the CDR3 is TGTGCCAGCATTACAGCCGGATGTAATGAAAAACTGTTTTTT.

The V call is TRBV6-1, the J call TRBJ2-2; 7 nucleotides line up with TRBD2. Germline assignment: CDR1 MNHNS and CDR2 SASEGT. V lost 8 bases, J lost 0 bases, and 0 bases stayed unmatched. The CDR3 is 13 amino acids. CDR3 in DNA: TGTGCCAGCGGGGGGGCGAACACCGGGGAGCTGTTTTTT. Protein sequence: CASGGANTGELFF.

The genes are TRBV6-6 and TRBJ1-5, with 7 positions matching TRBD1. From germline, CDR1 is MNHNY and CDR2 SVGAGI (reference sequence). The CDR3 extends over 13 amino acids. V gave up 4 bases and J gave up 7 bases; unmatched junction bases: 4. CDR3 bases: TGTGCCAGCAGTTCCACAGGGGACCAGCCCCAGCATTTT. Translating gives CASSSTGDQPQHF.

The CDR3 coding sequence is TGTGCCAGCAGCCCAGGGCAGGGGACGAACACTGAAGCTTTCTTT. As protein: CASSPGQGTNTEAFF. The chain carries TRBV7-9 and TRBJ1-1, with D perhaps TRBD1 (6 bases). Per germline, CDR1 SEHNR and CDR2 FQNEAQ (reference sequence). Between the trimmed V and J ends, which lost 5 bases and 1 base, there was a span of 14 bases. This CDR3 region has 15 residues.

This clone was observed a single time. The J gene is TRBJ2-7, the V gene TRBV7-9, with 7 bases lining up with TRBD2. Germline loops: CDR1 SEHNR, CDR2 FQNEAQ (reference sequence). J gave up 2 bases and V 1 base, and 8 bases lay outside the gene matches. CDR3 length: 16 residues. For the CDR3, the DNA is TGTGCCAGCAGCTTAGTCGATGGCGGGGGAGCCTACGAGCAGTACTTC. It translates to CASSLVDGGGAYEQYF.

The chain couples TRBV27 to TRBJ2-1, with TRBD2 matching over 8 bases. Losses at the gene ends were 2 bases for V and 5 bases for J; bases not matched to a gene: 5. Germline CDR1 and CDR2: MNHEY and SMNVEV (reference sequence). CDR3 length: 15 amino acids. Here the CDR3 DNA reads TGTGCCAGCAGTTTAGTTGCGGGGGGAGACAATGAGCAGTTCTTC. Translation gives CASSLVAGGDNEQFF.

This clone was picked up one time. The V and J genes are TRBV18 and TRBJ2-7, with a possible D match to TRBD1 (5 bases). The CDR3 has 14 amino acids. V was trimmed by 2 bases and J by 6 bases, leaving 14 bases between them. The germline gives CDR1 KGHSH, CDR2 LQKENI. The CDR3 region is CASSPFKGFGEQYF. The CDR3 DNA reads as TGTGCCAGCTCACCATTTAAGGGGTTCGGCGAGCAGTACTTC.

The chain links TRBV30 to TRBJ2-5; maybe TRBD1 (6 bases). The better agreement between TRBJ2-7 and the DNA end casts doubt on the J call. The CDR3 extends over 11 amino acids. The germline CDR1 and CDR2 sequences are GTSNPN and SVGIG (reference sequence). Written as DNA, the CDR3 is TGTGCTGGGGACATCTCCTACGAGCAGTACTTC. This codes for CAGDISYEQYF.

Only a few counts were recorded for this clone. The chain has TRBV4-2 and TRBJ1-1, with 9 bases that match TRBD1. Trimming removed 3 bases from V and 7 bases from J; junction bases left unmatched: 3. The CDR3 has 13 residues. Per germline, CDR1 LGHNA and CDR2 YNFKEQ. DNA of the CDR3: TGTGCCAGCAGCCAGGGGACAGGGATTGAAGCTTTCTTT. Its translation: CASSQGTGIEAFF.

This chain joins TRBV7-9 and TRBJ2-1; 9 bases align to TRBD1. Germline V gene sequence: CDR1 SEHNR, CDR2 FQNEAQ (reference sequence). The V gene end was trimmed by 7 bases and the J gene end by 7 bases; junction bases not matched to a gene: 11. The CDR3 length is 15 residues. The CDR3 protein is CASNPGDRDRNEQFF. CDR3 sequence (DNA): TGTGCCAGCAACCCGGGGGACAGGGACCGAAATGAGCAGTTCTTC.

The chain combines TRBV13 with TRBJ1-6; 8 bases are a match to TRBD1. The CDR3 is made up of 15 amino acids. Germline V gives CDR1 PRHDT, CDR2 FYEKMQ (reference sequence). The V and J ends lost 6 bases and 4 bases, in that order; junction bases with no gene match: 5. The CDR3 DNA sequence: TGTGCCAGCAGTTCCCGGGACAGGTATAATTCACCCCTCCACTTT. This sequence encodes CASSSRDRYNSPLHF.